This T cell receptor (beta chain) is from a study of blood T cell repertoires in COVID-19. Method: immunoSEQ multiplex PCR; TCRdb's copy keeps in-frame clones and lacks some. The sample lists hundreds of thousands of clones; around 89% were seen once. There are 16 residues in the CDR3. V lost 5 bases and J lost 3, with 19 bases in between. CDR1 and CDR2 (germline): SGHAT, FQDESV (reference sequence). This clone was detected only once. This TCR was sampled from a woman aged 30 to 39 who had recovered from COVID-19. The chain links TRBV11-1 to TRBJ1-1; D might be TRBD1 (5 bases). Sequencing was performed on peripheral blood. CDR3 nucleotide sequence: TGTGCCAGCAGCCCCGAGGAGGGGAGAGGTTACACTGAAGCTTTCTTT. Translated, it gives CASSPEEGRGYTEAFF.